Each of the 7 T cell receptor beta chains below was sequenced from the same sample in a study of T cell repertoires in cytomegalovirus infection (dated by TCRdb to the late 2010s). The data were produced on an Illumina HiSeq 1500. The public reads were quality trimmed at Q25 with fastp and then assembled into clones with MiXCR by TCRdb, keeping productive beta chains. Every distinct CDR3 protein forms one entry, paired with its most common genes and DNA. The sample table shows just under 550,000 distinct CDR3 sequences, and roughly 29% are seen once. Less than 15% of the sample is taken by the ten largest. Sequencing was carried out using PBMCs. The origin of the receptors is a human donor in good health (CMV status not recorded). Some clones in this sample may be carry-over from other donors' samples.

J is TRBJ2-5 and V is TRBV11-3; the match to TRBD2 covers 7 bases. Trimming took 0 bases from V and 5 from J; bases not matched to a gene: 3. Germline V gene lookup returns CDR1 SGHNT and CDR2 YENEEA. CDR3 length: 14 residues. CDR3: CASSLDREVETQYF. In DNA, the CDR3 is TGTGCCAGCAGCTTAGATCGGGAGGTGGAGACCCAGTACTTC.

In this sample, this clonotype turned up a few times. The chain combines TRBV7-9 with TRBJ2-5; perhaps TRBD2 as D (6 bases). CDR3 length: 15 amino acids. Germline V CDR1 and CDR2: SEHNR, FQNEAQ (reference sequence). V dropped 4 bases and J dropped 5 bases, with 17 bases sitting between them. CDR3 residues: CASSSGRGGRETQYF. CDR3 DNA: TGTGCCAGCAGCTCCGGACGGGGAGGCCGGGAGACCCAGTACTTC. Full variable domain (remainder filled in from reference TRBV7-9 and TRBJ2-5): DTGVSQNPRHKITKRGQNVTFRCDPISEHNRLYWYRQTLGQGPEFLTYFQNEAQLEKSRLLSDRFSAERPKGSFSTLEIQRTEQGDSAMYLCASSSGRGGRETQYFGPGTRLLVL.

This clonotype was seen more than once but under ten times. The rearrangement joins TRBV5-1 to TRBJ2-7; a possible D gene is TRBD1 (6 bases). The germline V gene encodes CDR1 SGHRS and CDR2 YFSETQ. This CDR3 has 14 amino acids. The V end was cut by 9 bases, the J end by 0 bases, with 16 bases between. CDR3 residues: CATSRGDTSYEQYF. For the CDR3, the DNA is TGCGCCACCTCCCGAGGGGACACCTCCTACGAGCAGTACTTC.

The gene calls are TRBV6-2 or TRBV6-3 and TRBJ2-5, with D unclear. The CDR3 runs to 11 residues. Germline CDR1 is MNHEY and CDR2 is SVGEGT. V gave up 7 bases and J gave up 4 bases, with 7 bases separating them. The CDR3 is CASTDGETQYF. CDR3 DNA: TGTGCCAGCACCGATGGAGAGACCCAGTACTTC.

The chain carries TRBV30 and TRBJ1-3; 7 nucleotides match TRBD1. V lost 5 bases, J lost 4 bases, and 5 bases stayed unmatched. This CDR3 is built from 13 residues. From germline, CDR1 is GTSNPN and CDR2 SVGIG (reference sequence). The CDR3: CAWLQGPGNTIYF. The CDR3 nucleotides are TGTGCCTGGCTACAGGGGCCAGGAAACACCATATATTTT.

The CDR3 DNA reads TGTGCCAGCAGCGACCTAGCGGGAGTCCCAGCAGTAGATACGCAGTATTTT. Residues: CASSDLAGVPAVDTQYF. The chain has TRBV7-2 and TRBJ2-3; TRBD2 matches 10 bases. CDR3 length equals 17 residues. From germline, CDR1 is SGHTA and CDR2 FQGNSA. J was trimmed by 5 bases and V by 5 bases; bases with no gene match: 13.

The chain carries TRBV19 and TRBJ2-1; 9 bases are a match to TRBD2. Looked up from germline, CDR1 is LNHDA and CDR2 is SQIVND (reference sequence). This CDR3 comprises 15 residues. J lost 8 bases, V lost 4 bases, and 9 bases had no gene match. The CDR3 region is CASSTGTSKFYEQFF. The CDR3 nucleotides are TGTGCCAGTAGTACCGGGACTAGCAAATTCTATGAGCAGTTCTTC.